The source of this TCR beta chain is a study of T-cell reconstitution after alpha-beta-depleted transplantation in children. CDR1 and CDR2 (germline): LNHDA, SQIVND (reference sequence). This CDR3 comprises 15 residues. V gave up 3 bases and J gave up 1 base, with 11 bases separating them. The library targeted TCRbeta and was prepared with unique molecular identifiers. Using its own MiXCR run on the PCR reads, TCRdb lists one record per CDR3 protein. The sample has 500,000 to 600,000 distinct CDR3 sequences; approximately 20% are singletons. This chain uses TRBV19 with TRBJ2-3; D gene unclear. This clonotype originated in a human donor who donated a stem cell graft to a child with acute lymphoblastic leukemia. This material consisted of PBMCs from the stem cell graft donor, taken from the stem cell graft. The CDR3 bases are TGTGCCAGTAGTATTCGAGTCGCAGGCACAGATACGCAGTATTTT. This sequence encodes CASSIRVAGTDTQYF.